The 12 T cell receptor beta chains listed next were all sequenced from one sample in a study of early T cells in non-severe SARS-CoV-2 infection (dated by TCRdb to the early 2020s). Libraries were built with 5' RACE. The instrument given in TCRdb is NextSeq 500. Starting from the raw public reads, TCRdb applied fastp trimming at Q25, assembled clones with MiXCR and retained in-frame beta chains. CDR3 protein sequences are deduplicated, and each keeps its most common genes and DNA. In all, the sample holds 80,000 to 95,000 distinct CDR3 sequences, and roughly 14% of those were seen once. Less than 0.6% of the sample goes to the ten largest clones. Sample: whole blood. All receptors come from an adult who was a healthcare worker with PCR-confirmed SARS-CoV-2 infection or an uninfected control (not recorded which).

This clonotype has a handful of counts. The V and J genes are TRBV11-2 and TRBJ2-3; tentatively, D is TRBD1 (6 bases). This CDR3 contains 14 residues. Trimming cost V 1 base and J 6 bases, with 11 bases left between them. The germline CDR1 and CDR2 sequences are SGHAT and FQNNGV. In DNA, the CDR3 is TGTGCCAGCAGCTTAGGTTGGGGGCAGGATACGCAGTATTTT. Protein: CASSLGWGQDTQYF.

This clonotype was seen ten or more times. The rearrangement uses TRBV6-6 and TRBJ2-3, with no clear D. This CDR3 is 14 amino acids long. Germline loops: CDR1 MNHNY, CDR2 SVGAGI (reference sequence). V was clipped by 2 bases and J by 5 bases, with 11 bases between them. The DNA for the CDR3 is TGTGCCAGCAGTTACGGATCGACCGGAGATACGCAGTATTTT. Translation gives CASSYGSTGDTQYF.

This clonotype was recorded a few times. This sequence joins TRBV6-5 and TRBJ2-6; D is possibly TRBD1 (6 bases). The CDR3 is 17 amino acids. V lost 6 bases, J lost 5 bases, and 20 bases lay in between. Looked up from germline, CDR1 is MNHEY and CDR2 is SVGAGI. The CDR3 here is CASRDLRGSRRANVLTF. The CDR3 DNA is TGTGCCAGCAGGGACCTCAGGGGATCCAGGAGGGCCAACGTCCTGACTTTC.

The V gene is TRBV24-1, the J gene TRBJ2-3; a possible D gene is TRBD1 (6 bases). Germline-derived CDR1 and CDR2 are KGHDR and SFDVKD. This CDR3 region has 15 residues. Trimming took 5 bases from V and 1 from J, leaving 12 bases between them. CDR3 sequence: CATSAWRTGTDTQYF. The DNA of the CDR3 is TGTGCCACCAGTGCTTGGAGGACAGGCACAGATACGCAGTATTTT.

The table lists this clonotype with a few counts. The chain links TRBV10-3 to TRBJ2-5; 11 bases match TRBD2. Germline CDR1 reads ENHRY; CDR2 reads SYGVKD. Trimming took 5 bases from V and 0 from J; bases not matched to a gene: 2. This CDR3 comprises 15 residues. The CDR3 is CAISPGLADQETQYF. Written as DNA, the CDR3 is TGTGCCATCAGTCCGGGACTAGCGGACCAAGAGACCCAGTACTTC.

This clonotype was seen only a few times. The V call is TRBV20-1, the J call TRBJ1-3, with D possibly being TRBD1 (6 bases). V gave up 0 bases and J gave up 0 bases, with 15 bases separating them. Per germline, CDR1 DFQATT and CDR2 SNEGSKA (reference sequence). The CDR3 is made up of 17 amino acids. CDR3 sequence: CSARDPLGGISGNTIYF. The DNA for the CDR3 is TGCAGTGCTAGAGACCCTCTAGGGGGAATCTCTGGAAACACCATATATTTT.

The chain carries TRBV11-2 and TRBJ2-7; D ambiguous. Germline assignment: CDR1 SGHAT and CDR2 FQNNGV. The CDR3 is made up of 13 amino acids. Deletions cut 5 bases from V and 6 bases from J, with 14 bases between. The CDR3 DNA follows: TGTGCCAGCAGCGCGGATTGGGGTTCCGAGCAGTACGTC. Amino acid sequence: CASSADWGSEQYV.

This clonotype showed up just a few times. J is TRBJ2-7 and V is TRBV5-1; 9 nucleotides agree with TRBD1. The CDR3 extends over 20 amino acids. Germline trimming cut 1 base from V and 7 bases from J; bases unmatched to any gene: 24. Germline V lookup: CDR1 SGHRS, CDR2 YFSETQ. The CDR3 sequence is CASSLMVGLSGQGRAGEQYV. CDR3 sequence (DNA): TGCGCCAGCAGCTTGATGGTTGGTCTTTCGGGACAGGGACGCGCGGGGGAGCAGTACGTC.

This chain joins TRBV20-1 and TRBJ2-5, with no clear D. The CDR3 has 13 amino acids. V was trimmed by 6 bases and J by 2 bases, leaving 13 bases between them. From germline, CDR1 is DFQATT and CDR2 SNEGSKA (reference sequence). CDR3 amino acids: CSANQNLQETQYF. CDR3 in DNA: TGCAGTGCGAACCAAAACTTACAAGAGACCCAGTACTTC.

The chain carries TRBV5-1 and TRBJ2-3, with D hard to call. The germline CDR1 and CDR2 sequences are SGHRS and YFSETQ. The CDR3 consists of 15 residues. V was pared by 0 bases and J by 4 bases, with 12 bases between. The CDR3 spells CASSLAPADADTQYF. CDR3 coding DNA: TGCGCCAGCAGCTTGGCCCCCGCGGATGCAGATACGCAGTATTTT.

V is TRBV12-3 or TRBV12-4 and J is TRBJ2-1; no clear D gene. The CDR3 is made up of 13 amino acids. V was cut by 6 bases and J by 8 bases, with 14 bases left in between. This chain's CDR3 is CASRTTSVDEQFF. CDR3 bases: TGTGCCAGCAGAACGACAAGTGTGGATGAGCAGTTCTTC.

The sample holds many counts of this clonotype. The chain has TRBV20-1 and TRBJ2-2; possibly TRBD1 for D (6 bases). Trimming removed 2 bases from V and 4 bases from J, with 14 bases in between. There are 15 residues in the CDR3. The germline gives CDR1 DFQATT, CDR2 SNEGSKA (reference sequence). CDR3 sequence reads: CSARPEGVLTGELFF. The DNA for the CDR3 is TGCAGTGCTAGACCTGAGGGGGTCCTCACCGGGGAGCTGTTTTTT.